Below, 18 T cell receptor beta chains from the same sample are listed, as sequenced in a study of cytomegalovirus exposure and HLA in healthy donors. Data came from immunoSEQ multiplex PCR; TCRdb stores just in-frame clones and leaves some out. The sample lists about 340,000 clones, approximately 90% occurring once. What was sequenced was PBMCs. These receptors came from a woman younger than 35 in good health and CMV-seronegative.

This clone was observed a single time. The chain carries TRBV28 and TRBJ1-2; the D is unclear. Per germline, CDR1 MDHEN and CDR2 SYDVKM. The CDR3 is made up of 12 amino acids. V was clipped by 5 bases and J by 7 bases, with 11 bases between them. CDR3: CASSPVPPGYTF. The CDR3 DNA follows: TGTGCCAGCAGTCCTGTTCCCCCTGGCTACACCTTC.

The V and J genes are TRBV4-3 and TRBJ2-1; TRBD1 matches at 7 bases. This CDR3 region has 15 residues. V lost 1 base and J lost 5; bases outside the gene matches: 5. Per germline, CDR1 LGHNA and CDR2 YSLEER. CDR3 protein: CASSQVVRGNNEQFF. CDR3 sequence (DNA): TGCGCCAGCAGCCAAGTAGTCAGGGGGAACAATGAGCAGTTCTTC.

This chain uses TRBV28 with TRBJ2-7; 8 bases are a match to TRBD2. The germline V gene encodes CDR1 MDHEN and CDR2 SYDVKM. There are 14 residues in the CDR3. V dropped 6 bases and J dropped 0; count of bases not matched to a gene: 4. Here the CDR3 DNA reads TGTGCCAGCAGCCCGGGGGGGAGCTCCTACGAGCAGTACTTC. It encodes CASSPGGSSYEQYF.

V gene TRBV5-1 combines with J gene TRBJ2-2; the match to TRBD2 covers 12 bases. CDR3 length: 18 amino acids. Trimming at V came to 0 bases and at J to 4 bases, leaving 7 bases not matched to a gene. Germline CDR1 is SGHRS and CDR2 is YFSETQ. Written as DNA, the CDR3 is TGCGCCAGCAGCTTGGATCTAGCGGGAGGGCCGGGCACCGGGGAGCTGTTTTTT. As protein: CASSLDLAGGPGTGELFF.

The CDR3 region is CASSRGGSDLSYEQYF. CDR3 DNA: TGTGCCAGTAGCCGGGGGGGGTCAGACCTCTCCTACGAGCAGTACTTC. The V call is TRBV19, the J call TRBJ2-7; 8 bases are shared with TRBD2. The length of the CDR3 is 16 residues. After removal of 6 bases from V and 0 bases from J, the junction contained 10 bases not matched to a gene. Germline lookup yields CDR1 LNHDA and CDR2 SQIVND (reference sequence).

The chain joins TRBV9 to TRBJ1-3; TRBD1 is a possible D gene (5 bases). CDR3 length: 18 residues. Germline V CDR1 and CDR2: SGDLS, YYNGEE. Trimming removed 0 bases at V and 0 bases at J, with 16 bases between. CDR3 in DNA: TGTGCCAGCAGCGTAGGAATCGGGGGAATAGACTCTGGAAACACCATATATTTT. The encoded protein is CASSVGIGGIDSGNTIYF. The full variable domain, completed using reference TRBV9 and TRBJ1-3, is DSGVTQTPKHLITATGQRVTLRCSPRSGDLSVYWYQQSLDQGLQFLIQYYNGEERAKGNILERFSAQQFPDLHSELNLSSLELGDSALYFCASSVGIGGIDSGNTIYFGEGSWLTVV.

V usage is TRBV11-2 and J usage is TRBJ2-7; D might be TRBD2 (5 bases). Trimming removed 0 bases from V and 5 bases from J, with 11 bases in between. This CDR3 is built from 14 residues. Germline V lookup: CDR1 SGHAT, CDR2 FQNNGV. As DNA, the CDR3 is TGTGCCAGCAGCTTAGAGAGGGCCCGGGACGAGCAGTACTTC. Protein sequence: CASSLERARDEQYF.

The chain combines TRBV27 with TRBJ2-7; 7 bases are a match to TRBD2. The CDR3 is 14 amino acids. Losses at the gene ends were 5 bases for V and 2 bases for J; bases not matched to a gene: 6. Germline CDR1 MNHEY, CDR2 SMNVEV (reference sequence). CDR3 region: CASSPRTSAYEQYF. In nucleotides, the CDR3 is TGTGCCAGCAGTCCACGGACTAGTGCCTACGAGCAGTACTTC.

The rearrangement links TRBV14 to TRBJ1-2, with a possible D match to TRBD1 (6 bases). This CDR3 comprises 15 residues. Trimming left V 0 bases short and J 0 bases short, with 8 bases between. The germline CDR1 and CDR2 sequences are SGHDN and FVKESK. CDR3 in amino acids: CASSQDRTANYGYTF. The CDR3, as DNA: TGTGCCAGCAGCCAAGACCGGACAGCTAACTATGGCTACACCTTC.

CDR3 loop: CSVLRQGAPPEAFF. The CDR3 DNA reads as TGCAGCGTACTACGACAGGGGGCGCCTCCTGAAGCTTTCTTT. The chain carries TRBV29-1 and TRBJ1-1; TRBD1 agrees at 10 bases. CDR1 is SQVTM, CDR2 ANQGSEA, per germline. Trimming removed 6 bases from V and 6 bases from J; junction bases left unmatched: 10. The CDR3 is 14 residues long.

This chain links TRBV7-2 with TRBJ1-2; no reliable D call. V lost 1 base, J lost 0 bases, and 6 bases lay in between. Germline V gene data show CDR1 as SGHTA and CDR2 as FQGNSA. This CDR3 contains 14 residues. The CDR3 region is CASSLEESNYGYTF. The CDR3, as DNA: TGTGCCAGCAGCTTAGAAGAGTCTAACTATGGCTACACCTTC.

The rearrangement uses TRBV5-4 and TRBJ1-1; D is uncertain. Germline-derived CDR1 and CDR2 are SGHNT and YYREEE (reference sequence). Trimming took 2 bases from V and 4 from J, leaving 12 bases between them. The CDR3 extends over 14 amino acids. In DNA form, the CDR3 reads TGTGCCAGCAGCTTAGGAGGGCCGAGCACTGAAGCTTTCTTT. Its protein is CASSLGGPSTEAFF.

This sequence joins TRBV5-1 and TRBJ2-1; 11 bases are a match to TRBD2. There are 14 residues in the CDR3. The germline CDR1 and CDR2 sequences are SGHRS and YFSETQ. V shed 4 bases and J 6 bases; nucleotides not matched to a gene: 3. In nucleotides, the CDR3 is TGCGCCAGCAGCACCGGGACTAGCGGCAATGAGCAGTTCTTC. It specifies CASSTGTSGNEQFF.

The genes are TRBV2 and TRBJ2-5, with a weak D call TRBD2 (7 bases). The germline V and J ends were trimmed by 3 bases and 4 bases, with 15 bases remaining between them. Germline V gene data show CDR1 as SNHLY and CDR2 as FYNNEI. CDR3 length equals 15 residues. The CDR3 nucleotides read TGTGCCAGCAGTGACCCGGGGGGCAGGGCAGAGACCCAGTACTTC. It translates to CASSDPGGRAETQYF.

V and J are TRBV18 and TRBJ2-1; D gene unclear. The CDR3 is made up of 13 amino acids. V lost 4 bases to trimming and J lost 9 bases, with 13 bases between them. Looked up from germline, CDR1 is KGHSH and CDR2 is LQKENI. CDR3 nucleotide sequence: TGTGCCAGCTCACGAGGCAGCTTTCGTGAGCAGTTCTTC. Translating it yields CASSRGSFREQFF.

The chain uses TRBV5-5 and TRBJ2-7; 11 bases line up with TRBD1. The CDR3 contains 14 residues. The germline V gene has CDR1 SGHKS and CDR2 YYEKEE (reference sequence). The ends lost 4 bases at V and 5 bases at J; junction bases unmatched: 5. DNA of the CDR3: TGTGCCAGCAGCCGAGGACAGGGGGCAAACGAGCAGTACTTC. This sequence encodes CASSRGQGANEQYF.

The V call is TRBV10-3, the J call TRBJ2-3; D perhaps matches TRBD2 (6 bases). The CDR3 is made up of 14 amino acids. Germline lookup yields CDR1 ENHRY and CDR2 SYGVKD. Trimming stripped 10 bases from V and 0 bases from J, with 14 bases between. The CDR3 bases are TGTGCCAGCCGGGGAGGACTTAGCACAGATACGCAGTATTTT. Amino acid sequence: CASRGGLSTDTQYF.

The chain is built from TRBV5-1 and TRBJ1-4, with 7 bases that match TRBD1. CDR3 size: 13 residues. Looked up from germline, CDR1 is SGHRS and CDR2 is YFSETQ. Trimming removed 4 bases from V and 7 bases from J; junction bases left unmatched: 4. CDR3: CASSIWTGEKLFF. The CDR3 nucleotides are TGCGCCAGCAGCATCTGGACAGGTGAAAAACTGTTTTTT. Complete variable domain (other parts from reference TRBV5-1 and TRBJ1-4): KAGVTQTPRYLIKTRGQQVTLSCSPISGHRSVSWYQQTPGQGLQFLFEYFSETQRNKGNFPGRFSGRQFSNSRSEMNVSTLELGDSALYLCASSIWTGEKLFFGSGTQLSVL.